The 24 T cell receptor beta chains given below trace back to one sample, sequenced in a study of CD8 T cells in ankylosing spondylitis. Via MiXCR, TCRdb re-called the 5' RACE reads, giving one row per CDR3 protein. Among under 200,000 distinct CDR3 sequences listed, 9.8% were seen once. Sequenced: blood, either unsorted or a sorted T cell fraction (not recorded which). The source is a female donor with ankylosing spondylitis or in good health (not recorded which).

The gene calls are TRBV4-3 and TRBJ1-4; D gene unclear. CDR3 length: 16 amino acids. Trimming cost V 0 bases and J 6 bases, with 14 bases left between them. From germline, CDR1 is LGHNA and CDR2 YSLEER. The CDR3 bases are TGCGCCAGCAGCCAAGATGTCCCCCCTAGGGATGAAAAACTGTTTTTT. Its protein is CASSQDVPPRDEKLFF.

The chain combines TRBV6-2 or TRBV6-3 with TRBJ2-1; 8 positions match TRBD2. The V and J ends lost 0 bases and 3 bases, in that order; junction bases with no gene match: 7. The CDR3 sequence is 17 residues long. The V gene's germline CDR1 is MNHEY and CDR2 SVGEGT. CDR3 sequence: CASSYSIAGRGYNEQFF. Written as DNA, the CDR3 is TGTGCCAGCAGTTACTCCATAGCGGGACGGGGCTACAATGAGCAGTTCTTC.

V gene TRBV11-2 combines with J gene TRBJ2-2; 10 bases are shared with TRBD1. This CDR3 is built from 21 residues. Germline CDR1 and CDR2: SGHAT and FQNNGV. Germline trimming cut 2 bases from V and 0 bases from J; bases unmatched to any gene: 15. The CDR3 sequence: CASSLWVLGTGDLTNTGELFF. DNA of the CDR3: TGTGCCAGCAGCTTATGGGTTCTCGGGACAGGGGACCTAACGAACACCGGGGAGCTGTTTTTT.

J is TRBJ2-6 and V is TRBV12-3 or TRBV12-4, with D perhaps TRBD1 or TRBD2 (5 bases each). The V end lost 3 bases, the J end lost 2 bases, and 14 bases lay between the germline ends. The CDR3 contains 17 residues. The CDR3 protein is CASSLPSWDPGANVLTF. CDR3 coding DNA: TGTGCCAGCAGTTTGCCCAGTTGGGACCCTGGGGCCAACGTCCTGACTTTC.

This clonotype was seen at least ten times. The DNA of the CDR3 is TGCGCCAGCAGCCAAGACCGAGGGCCGGGAGAGACCCAGTACTTC. It yields the protein CASSQDRGPGETQYF. The genes are TRBV4-3 and TRBJ2-5, with D possibly matching TRBD2 (5 bases). Germline CDR1 reads LGHNA; CDR2 reads YSLEER. CDR3 size: 15 residues. Trimming left V 0 bases short and J 4 bases short, with 12 bases between.

Here the CDR3 DNA reads TGTGCCAGCAGTCAGGGAGGCGGAGACAGCCAAGAGACCCAGTACTTC. This translates into CASSQGGGDSQETQYF. The chain employs TRBV6-2 or TRBV6-3 and TRBJ2-5; TRBD2 might be the D (6 bases). This CDR3 region has 16 residues. Trimming left V 5 bases short and J 1 base short, with 17 bases between. Germline values: CDR1 MNHEY, CDR2 SVGEGT.

This chain uses TRBV20-1 with TRBJ2-1, with 11 nucleotides matching TRBD2. The CDR3 is made up of 16 amino acids. Trimming cost V 0 bases and J 7 bases; bases outside gene matches: 8. Looked up from germline, CDR1 is DFQATT and CDR2 is SNEGSKA (reference sequence). Here the CDR3 DNA reads TGCAGTGCTAGAGAACTCCTAGCGGGAGGTAGGAATGAGCAGTTCTTC. It codes for CSARELLAGGRNEQFF.

This clonotype was counted between two and nine times. The V and J genes are TRBV9 and TRBJ2-7; D is tentatively TRBD1 or TRBD2 (6 bases each). The CDR3 sequence is 15 residues long. In germline, CDR1 is SGDLS, CDR2 YYNGEE. V was cut by 0 bases and J by 0 bases, with 10 bases left in between. The CDR3 loop is CASSVGGGTSYEQYF. The CDR3 coding sequence is TGTGCCAGCAGCGTAGGAGGGGGGACCTCCTACGAGCAGTACTTC.

This chain joins TRBV4-3 and TRBJ2-4, with TRBD1 matching over 7 bases. The V and J ends lost 0 bases and 3 bases, in that order; junction bases with no gene match: 5. This CDR3 comprises 16 residues. Germline loops: CDR1 LGHNA, CDR2 YSLEER. For the CDR3, the DNA is TGCGCCAGCAGCCAAGATGAGGGGGCTGGCAAAAACATTCAGTACTTC. Its translation is CASSQDEGAGKNIQYF.

The rearrangement uses TRBV6-1 and TRBJ2-1, with TRBD2 identical over 9 bases. V dropped 8 bases and J dropped 5; count of bases not matched to a gene: 13. Germline assignment: CDR1 MNHNS and CDR2 SASEGT. CDR3 length: 16 amino acids. CDR3 sequence: CASCRPTTSGHNEQFF. The DNA of the CDR3 is TGTGCCAGCTGCCGACCAACGACTAGCGGCCACAATGAGCAGTTCTTC.

This clonotype is a singleton in its sample. The chain is built from TRBV7-6 and TRBJ2-1, with 9 bases aligning to TRBD1. Germline V lookup: CDR1 SGHVS, CDR2 FNYEAQ. J gave up 2 bases and V 5 bases, and 4 bases lay outside the gene matches. The CDR3 spans 15 residues. The CDR3 DNA sequence: TGTGCCAGCAGCCAAACAGGGGGCACCTACAATGAGCAGTTCTTC. It translates to CASSQTGGTYNEQFF.

This clonotype was found a few times. The chain employs TRBV4-3 and TRBJ1-2; D call uncertain. V shed 5 bases and J shed 8 bases, with 12 bases lying between them. Germline assignment: CDR1 LGHNA and CDR2 YSLEER. CDR3 length equals 12 residues. Here the CDR3 DNA reads TGCGCCAGCAGCTTTTTAAACGGGGGCTACACCTTC. Encoded protein: CASSFLNGGYTF.

This clonotype has a handful of counts. The gene calls are TRBV12-3 or TRBV12-4 and TRBJ1-1; D is ambiguous. The CDR3 runs 13 residues. The V and J ends lost 3 bases and 1 base respectively, with 6 bases between them. The CDR3 reads CASSLTSNTEAFF. CDR3 coding DNA: TGTGCCAGCAGTTTGACTTCGAACACTGAAGCTTTCTTT.

This clonotype has just a few counts. The rearrangement links TRBV19 to TRBJ2-7; 9 nucleotides match TRBD2. Germline lookup yields CDR1 LNHDA and CDR2 SQIVND (reference sequence). There are 15 residues in the CDR3. Trimming at V came to 3 bases and at J to 3 bases, leaving 6 bases not matched to a gene. CDR3 nucleotides: TGTGCCAGTAGTATTTCTAGCGGGATTTACTACGAGCAGTACTTC. Amino acid sequence: CASSISSGIYYEQYF.

The gene calls are TRBV6-1 and TRBJ1-4; D remains unclear. The germline V gene has CDR1 MNHNS and CDR2 SASEGT. This CDR3 spans 13 amino acids. Trimming removed 9 bases at V and 4 bases at J, with 12 bases between. CDR3 sequence: CASRPGGNEKLFF. The CDR3 DNA is TGTGCCAGTCGACCGGGCGGTAATGAAAAACTGTTTTTT.

In its sample, this clonotype was seen many times. This chain joins TRBV14 and TRBJ2-3; D not resolved. With 1 base removed from V and 3 bases from J, the gap between germline ends came to 2 bases. Germline-derived CDR1 and CDR2 are SGHDN and FVKESK. CDR3 length equals 12 residues. The CDR3 coding sequence is TGTGCCAGCAGCCAAGTAACAGATACGCAGTATTTT. It is translated as CASSQVTDTQYF.

The chain has TRBV27 and TRBJ2-5, with D unclear. Looked up from germline, CDR1 is MNHEY and CDR2 is SMNVEV (reference sequence). The germline V and J ends were trimmed by 5 bases and 2 bases, with 9 bases remaining between them. CDR3 size: 13 residues. This CDR3 reads CASSPSQQETQYF. DNA of the CDR3: TGTGCCAGCAGTCCATCCCAACAAGAGACCCAGTACTTC.

The chain carries TRBV9 and TRBJ2-7; TRBD2 matches at 16 bases. The CDR3 has 17 amino acids. Trimming took 2 bases from V and 5 from J; bases not matched to a gene: 7. Germline CDR1 is SGDLS and CDR2 is YYNGEE. The CDR3 is CASSVGLAGGWSDEQYF. The CDR3, as DNA: TGTGCCAGCAGCGTGGGACTAGCGGGAGGGTGGAGCGACGAGCAGTACTTC. The whole variable domain, remainder taken from reference TRBV9 and TRBJ2-7, is DSGVTQTPKHLITATGQRVTLRCSPRSGDLSVYWYQQSLDQGLQFLIQYYNGEERAKGNILERFSAQQFPDLHSELNLSSLELGDSALYFCASSVGLAGGWSDEQYFGPGTRLTVT.

There are many counts of this clonotype. V usage is TRBV4-3 and J usage is TRBJ2-1, with D hard to call. The V end was cut by 2 bases, the J end by 7 bases, with 9 bases between. The CDR3 consists of 13 residues. Germline lookup yields CDR1 LGHNA and CDR2 YSLEER. The CDR3 reads CASSQMPANEQFF. The CDR3 DNA reads as TGCGCCAGCAGCCAAATGCCCGCTAATGAGCAGTTCTTC.

This clonotype was found a few times. The chain joins TRBV20-1 to TRBJ1-4; D perhaps matches TRBD1 (5 bases). CDR1 is DFQATT, CDR2 SNEGSKA, per germline (reference sequence). This CDR3 has 14 residues. Trimming took 5 bases from V and 5 from J, leaving 15 bases between them. The CDR3 nucleotides read TGCAGTGCTCGGGGGTTTGAGGGAAATGAAAAACTGTTTTTT. The encoded protein is CSARGFEGNEKLFF.

In this sample, this clonotype turned up many times. The chain couples TRBV5-1 to TRBJ2-1; 14 bases line up with TRBD2. This CDR3 is built from 16 residues. V dropped 5 bases and J dropped 10; count of bases not matched to a gene: 11. Germline loops: CDR1 SGHRS, CDR2 YFSETQ. CDR3 residues: CASRHLTSGRAGEQFF. In DNA, the CDR3 is TGCGCCAGCAGACACTTGACTAGCGGGAGGGCCGGAGAGCAGTTCTTC.

The gene calls are TRBV4-3 and TRBJ2-1; D gene uncertain. In germline, CDR1 is LGHNA, CDR2 YSLEER. V shed 1 base and J shed 5 bases, with 6 bases lying between them. This CDR3 region has 13 residues. This CDR3 is CASSQGSNNEQFF. CDR3 sequence (DNA): TGCGCCAGCAGCCAAGGCTCAAACAATGAGCAGTTCTTC.

CDR3 nucleotide sequence: TGCGCCAGCAGCCTCGGGTCGGGTAGGGCCAACGTCCTGACTTTC. Translation gives CASSLGSGRANVLTF. V is TRBV4-3 and J is TRBJ2-6; D call uncertain. The germline V gene has CDR1 LGHNA and CDR2 YSLEER. Trimming took 4 bases from V and 5 from J, leaving 12 bases between them. The CDR3 has 15 amino acids.

This clonotype came up a few times. The chain uses TRBV27 and TRBJ2-7; TRBD1 agrees at 9 bases. The CDR3 is 14 residues long. Germline CDR1 is MNHEY and CDR2 is SMNVEV (reference sequence). Trimming cost V 5 bases and J 3 bases; bases outside gene matches: 5. This CDR3 reads CASSLDRGFYEQYF. In DNA, the CDR3 is TGTGCCAGCAGTCTCGACAGGGGGTTCTACGAGCAGTACTTC.